Shown below are 7 T cell receptor beta chains from a single sample sequenced in a study of T cells in narcolepsy. Assay used: immunoSEQ multiplex PCR; TCRdb lists only in-frame clones, some missing. The table lists around 33,000 clones, under 85% of them singletons. The sample taken for sequencing was CD45RA- memory CD4+ T cells from PBMCs. The receptors here all came from a human donor with narcolepsy.

The gene calls are TRBV6-1 and TRBJ1-2, with D perhaps matching TRBD1 (5 bases). Germline loops: CDR1 MNHNS, CDR2 SASEGT. This CDR3 has 15 amino acids. Trimming took off 2 bases at V and 1 base at J, with 11 bases between the two ends. The CDR3 spells CASSERPGINYGYTF. The DNA for the CDR3 is TGTGCCAGCAGTGAACGTCCAGGGATTAACTATGGCTACACCTTC.

The chain links TRBV6-1 to TRBJ2-7; TRBD1 or TRBD2 may be the D gene (5 bases each). Germline assignment: CDR1 MNHNS and CDR2 SASEGT. The CDR3 is made up of 15 amino acids. V was trimmed by 1 base and J by 0 bases, leaving 10 bases between them. The CDR3 here is CASSEGGRSSYEQYF. The CDR3 DNA sequence: TGTGCCAGCAGTGAAGGGGGACGGTCCTCCTACGAGCAGTACTTC.

The chain combines TRBV7-2 with TRBJ2-7, with D hard to call. The V end lost 5 bases, the J end lost 2 bases, and 13 bases lay between the germline ends. From germline, CDR1 is SGHTA and CDR2 FQGNSA. CDR3 length: 14 amino acids. In DNA form, the CDR3 reads TGTGCCAGCAGCCCCCGACATCCCACCTACGAGCAGTACTTC. Protein: CASSPRHPTYEQYF.

The rearrangement uses TRBV19 and TRBJ1-2; D is unclear. CDR1 and CDR2 from the germline V gene are LNHDA and SQIVND (reference sequence). The CDR3 is made up of 13 amino acids. V gave up 3 bases and J gave up 5 bases, with 10 bases separating them. CDR3: CASSMIDIYGYTF. The CDR3 DNA reads as TGTGCCAGTAGTATGATAGATATATATGGCTACACCTTC.

The chain is built from TRBV6-1 and TRBJ2-7; tentatively, D is TRBD1 or TRBD2 (5 bases each). Germline CDR1 MNHNS, CDR2 SASEGT. The CDR3 loop spans 14 amino acids. V lost 8 bases to trimming and J lost 3 bases, with 17 bases between them. DNA of the CDR3: TGTGCCAGCTGGATGGTTGGGGACGGCTACGAGCAGTACTTC. It is translated as CASWMVGDGYEQYF.

V and J are TRBV4-2 and TRBJ1-1; D gene ambiguous. This CDR3 comprises 14 residues. The ends were cut back, 0 bases at V and 4 bases at J, with 9 bases in the middle. Per germline, CDR1 LGHNA and CDR2 YNFKEQ. The CDR3 DNA reads as TGTGCCAGCAGCCAAGAGGCGGGAGGCACTGAAGCTTTCTTT. Protein: CASSQEAGGTEAFF.

This clone was seen a handful of times. The chain uses TRBV6-1 and TRBJ2-5; 7 bases align to TRBD1. V shed 4 bases, J shed 5 bases, and the junction held 4 bases outside the gene matches. The V gene's germline CDR1 is MNHNS and CDR2 SASEGT. The CDR3 runs 13 residues. This chain's CDR3 is CASSGGGWETQYF. CDR3 in DNA: TGTGCCAGCAGTGGAGGGGGCTGGGAGACCCAGTACTTC.